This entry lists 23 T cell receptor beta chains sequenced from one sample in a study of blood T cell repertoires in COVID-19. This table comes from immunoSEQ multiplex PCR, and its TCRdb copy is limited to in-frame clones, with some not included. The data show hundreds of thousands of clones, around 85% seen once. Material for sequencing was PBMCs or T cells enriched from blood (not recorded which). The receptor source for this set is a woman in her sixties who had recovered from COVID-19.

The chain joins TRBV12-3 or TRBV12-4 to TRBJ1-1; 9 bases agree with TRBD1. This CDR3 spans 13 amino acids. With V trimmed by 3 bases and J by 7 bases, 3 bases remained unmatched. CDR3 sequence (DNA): TGTGCCAGCAGTTTTAGGACAGGGGATGAAGCTTTCTTT. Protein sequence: CASSFRTGDEAFF.

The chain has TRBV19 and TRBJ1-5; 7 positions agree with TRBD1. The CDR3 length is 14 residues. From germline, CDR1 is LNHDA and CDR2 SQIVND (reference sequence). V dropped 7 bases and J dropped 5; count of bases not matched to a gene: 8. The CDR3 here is CASTPTGAYQPQHF. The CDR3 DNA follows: TGTGCCAGTACCCCAACAGGGGCTTATCAGCCCCAGCATTTT.

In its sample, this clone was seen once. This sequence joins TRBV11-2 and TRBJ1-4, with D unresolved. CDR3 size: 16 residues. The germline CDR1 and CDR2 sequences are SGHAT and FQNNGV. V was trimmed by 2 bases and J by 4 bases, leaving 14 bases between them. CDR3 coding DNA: TGTGCCAGCAGCTTATCCGCGGCAGGACTTAATGAAAAACTGTTTTTT. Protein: CASSLSAAGLNEKLFF.

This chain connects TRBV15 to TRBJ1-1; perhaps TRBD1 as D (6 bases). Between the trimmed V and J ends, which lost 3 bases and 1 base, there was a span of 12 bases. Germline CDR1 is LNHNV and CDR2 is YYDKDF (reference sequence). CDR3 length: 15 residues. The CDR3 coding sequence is TGTGCCACCAGCAGGGGAGGGGGATCGAACACTGAAGCTTTCTTT. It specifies CATSRGGGSNTEAFF.

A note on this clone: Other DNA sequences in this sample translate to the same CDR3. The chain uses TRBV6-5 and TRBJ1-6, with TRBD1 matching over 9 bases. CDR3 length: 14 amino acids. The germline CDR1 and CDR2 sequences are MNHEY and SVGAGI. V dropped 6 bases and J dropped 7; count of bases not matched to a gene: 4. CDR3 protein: CASSLGQGNSPLHF. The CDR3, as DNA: TGTGCCAGCAGCTTGGGACAGGGAAATTCACCCCTCCACTTT.

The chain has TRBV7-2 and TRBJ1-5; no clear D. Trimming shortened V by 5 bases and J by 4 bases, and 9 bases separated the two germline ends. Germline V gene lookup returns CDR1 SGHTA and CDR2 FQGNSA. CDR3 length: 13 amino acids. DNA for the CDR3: TGTGCCAGCAGCCCACGAGAGAATCAGCCCCAGCATTTT. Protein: CASSPRENQPQHF.

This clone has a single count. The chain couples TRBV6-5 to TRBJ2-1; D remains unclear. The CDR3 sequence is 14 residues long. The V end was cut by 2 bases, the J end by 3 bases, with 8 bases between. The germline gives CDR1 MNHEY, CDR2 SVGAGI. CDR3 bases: TGTGCCAGCAGTTACGCGGCCGACTACAATGAGCAGTTCTTC. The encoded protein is CASSYAADYNEQFF.

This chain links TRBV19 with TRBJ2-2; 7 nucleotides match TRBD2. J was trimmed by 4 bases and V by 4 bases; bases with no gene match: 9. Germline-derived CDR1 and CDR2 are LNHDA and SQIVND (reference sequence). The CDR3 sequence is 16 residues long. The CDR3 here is CASSRLALGTTGELFF. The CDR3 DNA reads TGTGCCAGTAGTAGACTAGCCTTGGGGACCACCGGGGAGCTGTTTTTT.

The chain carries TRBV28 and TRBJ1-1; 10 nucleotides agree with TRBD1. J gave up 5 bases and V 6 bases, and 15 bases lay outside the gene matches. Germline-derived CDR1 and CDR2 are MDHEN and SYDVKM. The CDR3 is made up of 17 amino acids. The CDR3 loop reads CASRGGDRGRRGTEAFF. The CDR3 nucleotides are TGTGCCAGCAGAGGGGGGGACAGGGGCCGGAGGGGGACTGAAGCTTTCTTT.

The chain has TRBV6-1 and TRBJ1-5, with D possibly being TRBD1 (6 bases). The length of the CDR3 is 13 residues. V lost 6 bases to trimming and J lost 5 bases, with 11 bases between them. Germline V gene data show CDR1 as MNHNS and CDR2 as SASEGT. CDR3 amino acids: CASSLQGDQPQHF. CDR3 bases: TGTGCCAGCAGCCTACAGGGAGATCAGCCCCAGCATTTT.

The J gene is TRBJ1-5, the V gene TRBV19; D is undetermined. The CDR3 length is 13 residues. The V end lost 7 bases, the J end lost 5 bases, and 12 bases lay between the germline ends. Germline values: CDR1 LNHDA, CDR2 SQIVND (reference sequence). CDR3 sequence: CASTPGLYQPQHF. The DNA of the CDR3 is TGTGCCAGTACCCCCGGGTTGTATCAGCCCCAGCATTTT.

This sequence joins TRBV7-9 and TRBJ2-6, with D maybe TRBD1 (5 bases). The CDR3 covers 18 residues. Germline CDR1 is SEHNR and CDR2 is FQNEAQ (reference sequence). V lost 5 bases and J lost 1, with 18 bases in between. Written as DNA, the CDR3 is TGTGCCAGCAGCCCCAGACAGTGGTGGGTATCTGGGGCCAACGTCCTGACTTTC. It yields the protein CASSPRQWWVSGANVLTF.

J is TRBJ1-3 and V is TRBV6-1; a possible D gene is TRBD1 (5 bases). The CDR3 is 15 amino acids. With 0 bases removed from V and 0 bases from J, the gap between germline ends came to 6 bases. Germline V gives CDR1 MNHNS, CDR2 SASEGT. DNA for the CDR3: TGTGCCAGCAGTGAAGCGGGGGGCTCTGGAAACACCATATATTTT. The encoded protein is CASSEAGGSGNTIYF.

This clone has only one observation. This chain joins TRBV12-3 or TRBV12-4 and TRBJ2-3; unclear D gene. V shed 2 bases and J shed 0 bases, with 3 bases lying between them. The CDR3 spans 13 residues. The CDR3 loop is CASSLLSTDTQYF. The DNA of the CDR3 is TGTGCCAGCAGTTTACTAAGCACAGATACGCAGTATTTT.

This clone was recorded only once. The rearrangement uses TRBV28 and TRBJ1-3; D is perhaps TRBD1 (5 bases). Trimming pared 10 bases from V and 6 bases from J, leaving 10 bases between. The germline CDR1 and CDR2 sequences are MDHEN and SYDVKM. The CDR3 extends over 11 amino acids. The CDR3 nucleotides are TGTGCCACCAAGACAGAAAACACCATATATTTT. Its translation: CATKTENTIYF.

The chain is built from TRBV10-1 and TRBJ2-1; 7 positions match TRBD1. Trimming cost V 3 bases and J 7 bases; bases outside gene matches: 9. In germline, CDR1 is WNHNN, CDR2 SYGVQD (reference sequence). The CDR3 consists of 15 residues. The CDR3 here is CASSERGGSGNEQFF. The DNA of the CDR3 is TGCGCCAGCAGTGAAAGAGGGGGCTCTGGGAATGAGCAGTTCTTC.

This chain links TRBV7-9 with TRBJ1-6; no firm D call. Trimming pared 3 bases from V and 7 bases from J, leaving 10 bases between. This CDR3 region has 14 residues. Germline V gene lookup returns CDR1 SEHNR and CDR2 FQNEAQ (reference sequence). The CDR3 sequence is CASSFRQTNSPLHF. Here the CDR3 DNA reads TGTGCCAGCAGCTTCAGGCAGACAAATTCACCCCTCCACTTT.

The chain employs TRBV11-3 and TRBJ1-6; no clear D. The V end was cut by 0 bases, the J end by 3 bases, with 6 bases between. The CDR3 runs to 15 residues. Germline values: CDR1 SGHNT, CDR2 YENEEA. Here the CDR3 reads CASSLDYSYNSPLHF. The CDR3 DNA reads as TGTGCCAGCAGCTTAGACTACAGCTATAATTCACCCCTCCACTTT.

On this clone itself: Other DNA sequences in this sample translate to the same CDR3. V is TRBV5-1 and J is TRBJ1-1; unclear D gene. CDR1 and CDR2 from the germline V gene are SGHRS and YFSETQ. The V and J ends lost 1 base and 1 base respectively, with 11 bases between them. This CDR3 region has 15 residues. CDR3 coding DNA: TGCGCCAGCAGCTTGATCGCAGGTGGGAACACTGAAGCTTTCTTT. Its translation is CASSLIAGGNTEAFF.

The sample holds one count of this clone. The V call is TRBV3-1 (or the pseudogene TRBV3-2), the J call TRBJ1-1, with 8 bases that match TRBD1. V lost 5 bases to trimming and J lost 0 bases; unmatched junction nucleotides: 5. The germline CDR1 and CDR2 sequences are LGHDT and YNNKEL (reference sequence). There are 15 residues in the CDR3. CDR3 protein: CASSGAGGLNTEAFF. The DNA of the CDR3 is TGTGCCAGCAGCGGGGCAGGGGGCCTGAACACTGAAGCTTTCTTT.

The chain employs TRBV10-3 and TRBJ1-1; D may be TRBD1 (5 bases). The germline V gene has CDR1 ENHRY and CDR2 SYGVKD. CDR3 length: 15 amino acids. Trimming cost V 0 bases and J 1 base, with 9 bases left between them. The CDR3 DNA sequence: TGTGCCATCAGTGAGTCGATCGGGGGGAACACTGAAGCTTTCTTT. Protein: CAISESIGGNTEAFF.

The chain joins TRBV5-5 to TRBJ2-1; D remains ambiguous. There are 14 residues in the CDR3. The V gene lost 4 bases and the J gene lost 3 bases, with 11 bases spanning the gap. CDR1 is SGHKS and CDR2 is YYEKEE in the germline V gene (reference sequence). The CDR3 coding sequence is TGTGCCAGCAGCCTTGTAGCCCTCTACAATGAGCAGTTCTTC. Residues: CASSLVALYNEQFF.

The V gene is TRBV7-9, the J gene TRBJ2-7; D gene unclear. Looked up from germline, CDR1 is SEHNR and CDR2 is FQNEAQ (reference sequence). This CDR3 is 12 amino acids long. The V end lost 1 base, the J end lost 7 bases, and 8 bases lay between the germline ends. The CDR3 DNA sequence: TGTGCCAGCAGCTTAGTAATAGATGAGCAGTACTTC. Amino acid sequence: CASSLVIDEQYF. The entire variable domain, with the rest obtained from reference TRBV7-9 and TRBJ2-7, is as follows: DTGVSQNPRHKITKRGQNVTFRCDPISEHNRLYWYRQTLGQGPEFLTYFQNEAQLEKSRLLSDRFSAERPKGSFSTLEIQRTEQGDSAMYLCASSLVIDEQYFGPGTRLTVT.